This T cell receptor beta chain was obtained from a study of blood T cell repertoires in COVID-19. Repertoires were generated with immunoSEQ multiplex PCR, while TCRdb's copy carries only in-frame clones and drops some. The table has 120,000 to 150,000 clones, almost 90% seen once. Per germline, CDR1 LNHDA and CDR2 SQIVND (reference sequence). The CDR3 has 12 amino acids. V lost 5 bases and J 6 bases, leaving 11 bases between the germline ends. This TCR was recovered from a human donor in a cohort sampled during active COVID-19. This chain links TRBV19 with TRBJ2-7; D might be TRBD2 (6 bases). The sequenced material came from peripheral blood. CDR3 sequence reads: CASSLEGSEQYF. The CDR3, as DNA: TGTGCCAGTAGTTTGGAGGGGAGCGAGCAGTACTTC.